This is a list of T cell receptor beta chains from one sample in a study of T cell responses to AZD1222 COVID-19 vaccine. Produced via immunoSEQ multiplex PCR; TCRdb's table is partial and in-frame only. Of about 49,000 clones detected, 60% to 85% appear once; the ten largest clones hold around 7%. This sample comprised peripheral blood, obtained on day 0 of AZD1222 vaccination. The receptors originated from an adult in good health. Both conserved end residues are trimmed from each CDR3.

v_call	j_call	cdr3_aa
TRBV29-1	TRBJ1-2	SVELGGTGRSGYT
TRBV29-1	TRBJ2-5	SVRGQGYQETQY
TRBV2	TRBJ1-1	ATKGQGNTEAF
TRBV5-4	TRBJ2-1	ASTLRGGSYNEQF
TRBV5-4	TRBJ2-1	ASSDGAGSYNEQF
TRBV5-6	TRBJ2-1	ASSLRYEQF
TRBV6-5	TRBJ1-6	ASRPDDFSPLH
TRBV24-1	TRBJ1-1	ATSGAGGGNTEAF
TRBV6-2/TRBV6-3	TRBJ2-3	ASSYRRWTDTQY
TRBV3-1/TRBV3-2	TRBJ1-1	ASSPPGQINTEAF
TRBV25-1	TRBJ1-1	ASSPKRGQGNTEAF
TRBV4-1	TRBJ2-1	ASSQPQGNEQF
TRBV6-5	TRBJ2-2	ASIIQGEMTGELF
TRBV5-1	TRBJ2-1	ASSLTSYNEQF
TRBV27	TRBJ1-1	ASSFEGAHTEAF
TRBV5-6	TRBJ2-5	ASSFRVEYQETQY
TRBV18	TRBJ2-2	ASSPPTGGNTGELF
TRBV7-2	TRBJ2-2	ASSLVATNTGELF
TRBV5-1	TRBJ2-5	ASSTLAGDSETQY
TRBV4-1	TRBJ2-4	ASSQDGTGGTKNIQY
TRBV5-1	TRBJ1-2	ASSFFPQPDGYT
TRBV6-6	TRBJ1-4	ASSYTDEKLF
TRBV4-1	TRBJ1-3	ASSQGGNGNTIY
TRBV30	TRBJ1-2	AWSVQRQGAAGYT
TRBV29-1	TRBJ2-1	SVETVQDNEQF
TRBV6-5	TRBJ2-2	ASSYWGRGPTGELF
TRBV4-2	TRBJ1-1	ASRLTRDTEAF
TRBV19	TRBJ2-3	ASSPGRTDTQY
TRBV9	TRBJ2-1	ASSVATSAGEQF
TRBV4-1	TRBJ1-3	ASSQEGLSASSGNTIY
TRBV7-2	TRBJ2-5	ASSLARGSGMETQY
TRBV30	TRBJ2-3	AWSIGQGDTDTQY
TRBV6-5	TRBJ1-2	ASSPGRSNVYGYT
TRBV19	TRBJ1-5	ATTSGAGPFNQPQH
TRBV5-1	TRBJ2-1	ASSFGEVGSYNEQF
TRBV7-2	TRBJ2-1	ASSLGGENEQF
TRBV14	TRBJ1-2	ASSGGYYGYT
TRBV9	TRBJ2-5	ASSAHGAQETQY
TRBV3-1/TRBV3-2	TRBJ2-3	ASSLRTSGTDTQY
TRBV7-2	TRBJ2-7	ASSPTGTRSYEQY
TRBV7-9	TRBJ2-7	ASSIDAGTGTYEQY
TRBV5-1	TRBJ2-7	ASSLVALPSSYEQY
TRBV27	TRBJ1-1	ASSPYKNTEAF